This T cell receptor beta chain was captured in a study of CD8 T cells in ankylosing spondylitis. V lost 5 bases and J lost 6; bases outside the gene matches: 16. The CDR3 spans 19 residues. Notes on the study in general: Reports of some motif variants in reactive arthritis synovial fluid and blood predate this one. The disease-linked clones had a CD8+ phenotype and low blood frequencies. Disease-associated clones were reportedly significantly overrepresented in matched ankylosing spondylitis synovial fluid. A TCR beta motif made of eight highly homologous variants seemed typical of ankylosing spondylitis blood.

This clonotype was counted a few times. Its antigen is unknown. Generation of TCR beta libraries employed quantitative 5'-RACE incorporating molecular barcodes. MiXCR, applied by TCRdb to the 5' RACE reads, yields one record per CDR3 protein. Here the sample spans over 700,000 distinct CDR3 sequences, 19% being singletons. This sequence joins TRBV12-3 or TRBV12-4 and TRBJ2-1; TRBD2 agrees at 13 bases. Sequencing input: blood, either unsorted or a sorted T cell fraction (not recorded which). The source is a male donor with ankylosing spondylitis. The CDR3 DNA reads TGTGCCAGCAGTCCTGGACTAGCGGGAGAAGGAAAGGGGCTCAATGAGCAGTTCTTC. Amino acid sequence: CASSPGLAGEGKGLNEQFF.